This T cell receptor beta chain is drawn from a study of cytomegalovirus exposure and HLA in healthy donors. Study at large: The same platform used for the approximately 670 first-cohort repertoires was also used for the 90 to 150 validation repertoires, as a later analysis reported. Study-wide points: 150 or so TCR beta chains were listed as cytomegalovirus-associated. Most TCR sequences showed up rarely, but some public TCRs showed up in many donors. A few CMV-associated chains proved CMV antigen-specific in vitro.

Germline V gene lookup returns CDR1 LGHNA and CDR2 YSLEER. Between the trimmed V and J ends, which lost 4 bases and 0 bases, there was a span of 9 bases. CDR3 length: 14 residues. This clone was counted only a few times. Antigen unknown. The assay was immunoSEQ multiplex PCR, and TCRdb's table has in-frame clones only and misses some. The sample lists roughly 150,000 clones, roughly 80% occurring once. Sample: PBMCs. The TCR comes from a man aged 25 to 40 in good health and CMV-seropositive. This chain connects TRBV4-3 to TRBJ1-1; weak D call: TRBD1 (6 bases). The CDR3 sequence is CASSPGTLNTEAFF. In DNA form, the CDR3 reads TGCGCCAGCAGCCCCGGGACACTGAACACTGAAGCTTTCTTT.